The clone carrying this T cell receptor (beta chain) has just one count. The data originate from a study of blood T cell repertoires in COVID-19. Study context: The samples span acute and convalescent COVID-19 from the United States, Italy and Spain. Sources were T cells, B-cell-depleted T cells, or PBMCs; the material itself was cDNA or gDNA.

The trim removed 7 bases at V and 6 bases at J, leaving 13 bases unmatched. This CDR3 contains 16 residues. Germline V gene sequence: CDR1 LGHDT, CDR2 YNNKEL (reference sequence). Original processing methods: Reference gene primer amplification yielded estimated nucleated cell counts. Clones were read by immunoSEQ multiplex PCR, and TCRdb kept only the in-frame ones, dropping some. The DNA gave D and trimming, while V, J and clone size come from that table. The profile covers more than 95,000 clones, with about 86% appearing a single time and about 4% taken by the ten largest. Sequencing was done on a sample of peripheral blood. The chain carries TRBV3-1 (or the pseudogene TRBV3-2) and TRBJ2-2, with TRBD1 matching 8 bases. The clonotype comes from a woman between 45 and 65 years old with acute or convalescent COVID-19. The CDR3 DNA is TGTGCCAGCAACAAACAGGACAGGGTTGCGGCCGGGGAGCTGTTTTTT. Protein product: CASNKQDRVAAGELFF.